This note documents a single T cell receptor (beta chain) sequence. Its antigen remains unidentified. From the reads, TCRdb called clonotypes with MiXCR, one entry per CDR3 protein. Of 250,000 to 300,000 distinct CDR3 sequences in the sample, under 25% are singletons; the top ten hold roughly a fifth. Looked up from germline, CDR1 is MNHNY and CDR2 is SVGAGI (reference sequence). The CDR3 has 14 residues. V lost 7 bases to trimming and J lost 2 bases, with 14 bases between them. These data originate in a study of T cell repertoires in cytomegalovirus infection. The chain links TRBV6-6 to TRBJ2-5, with D perhaps matching TRBD1 (6 bases). This sequence was found in a human donor in good health (CMV status not recorded). Some clones in this sample may be carry-over from other donors' samples. Sequencing was performed on cultured PBMCs, taken from culture after CMV antigen stimulation. CDR3 amino acids: CASIREQGQETQYF. The CDR3 DNA is TGTGCCAGCATCAGAGAGCAGGGGCAAGAGACCCAGTACTTC.